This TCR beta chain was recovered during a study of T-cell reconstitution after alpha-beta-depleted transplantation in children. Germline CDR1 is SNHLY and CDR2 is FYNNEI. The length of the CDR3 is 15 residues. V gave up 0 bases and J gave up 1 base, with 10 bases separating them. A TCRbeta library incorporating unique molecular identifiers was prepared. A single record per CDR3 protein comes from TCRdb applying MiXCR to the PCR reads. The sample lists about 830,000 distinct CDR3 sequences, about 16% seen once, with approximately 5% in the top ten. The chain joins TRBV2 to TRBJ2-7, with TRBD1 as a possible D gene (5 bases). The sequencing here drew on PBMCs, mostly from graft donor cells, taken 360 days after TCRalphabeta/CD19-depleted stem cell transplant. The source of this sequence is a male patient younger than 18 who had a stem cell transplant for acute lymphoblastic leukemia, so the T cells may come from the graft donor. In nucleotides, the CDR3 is TGTGCCAGCAGTGAAGCGCTTCAGGGATCCTACGAGCAGTACTTC. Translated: CASSEALQGSYEQYF.